The 25 T cell receptor beta chains presented below share a single source sample, sequenced in a study of T cell repertoires in cytomegalovirus infection. TCRdb fed the reads into MiXCR, producing one record per CDR3 protein. The table shows more than 85,000 distinct CDR3 sequences, with about 22% occurring only once. Sequencing was done on a sample of CD8+ T cells from PBMCs. The origin of the receptors is a human donor in good health (CMV status not recorded). Some clones in this sample may be carry-over from other donors' samples.

This sequence joins TRBV9 and TRBJ2-3, with 8 bases that match TRBD1. The CDR3 length is 14 residues. Germline V gene sequence: CDR1 SGDLS, CDR2 YYNGEE. V dropped 4 bases and J dropped 3; count of bases not matched to a gene: 4. The CDR3 nucleotides read TGTGCCAGCAGCAGGACAGGGAGGACAGATACGCAGTATTTT. This sequence encodes CASSRTGRTDTQYF.

This clonotype was detected ten times or more. The chain carries TRBV29-1 and TRBJ2-2; TRBD2 is a possible D gene (5 bases). CDR1 and CDR2 from the germline V gene are SQVTM and ANQGSEA. This CDR3 region has 15 residues. V shed 3 bases and J shed 5 bases, with 16 bases lying between them. The CDR3 loop is CSVDGVKGTTGELFF. For the CDR3, the DNA is TGCAGCGTTGACGGGGTCAAGGGTACTACCGGGGAGCTGTTTTTT.

This clonotype occurred many times. This chain links TRBV11-2 with TRBJ2-5, with 9 nucleotides matching TRBD1. Looked up from germline, CDR1 is SGHAT and CDR2 is FQNNGV. V was clipped by 5 bases and J by 7 bases; unmatched bases: 14. The CDR3 has 16 amino acids. CDR3 residues: CASSPDGGQGRWTQYF. CDR3 nucleotides: TGTGCCAGCAGCCCCGATGGGGGACAGGGTCGTTGGACCCAGTACTTC.

The chain employs TRBV28 and TRBJ1-1, with D uncertain. V dropped 4 bases and J dropped 1 base, with 4 bases sitting between them. Germline V gives CDR1 MDHEN, CDR2 SYDVKM. This CDR3 spans 12 amino acids. The CDR3 sequence is CASSSANTEAFF. The DNA for the CDR3 is TGTGCCAGCAGTTCAGCGAACACTGAAGCTTTCTTT.

The sample holds one count of this clonotype. The rearrangement links TRBV24-1 to TRBJ2-7; TRBD1 agrees at 9 bases. This CDR3 has 15 amino acids. From germline, CDR1 is KGHDR and CDR2 SFDVKD. V was pared by 6 bases and J by 2 bases, with 7 bases of the junction left unmatched. Written as DNA, the CDR3 is TGTGCCACCAGTCGACGGACAGGGGTTACCTACGAGCAGTACTTC. Protein: CATSRRTGVTYEQYF.

The chain is built from TRBV28 and TRBJ2-3; D is possibly TRBD1 or TRBD2 (6 bases each). Germline V gene sequence: CDR1 MDHEN, CDR2 SYDVKM. The CDR3 sequence is 15 residues long. The germline V and J ends were trimmed by 6 bases and 2 bases, with 15 bases remaining between them. The CDR3 here is CASRPGALITDTQYF. The CDR3, as DNA: TGTGCCAGCAGGCCGGGGGCCCTGATCACAGATACGCAGTATTTT.

The genes are TRBV6-2 or TRBV6-3 and TRBJ1-1; D remains unclear. This CDR3 is 13 amino acids long. Trimming took 6 bases from V and 2 from J, leaving 10 bases between them. Germline lookup yields CDR1 MNHEY and CDR2 SVGEGT. This CDR3 reads CASRDQANTEAFF. The DNA for the CDR3 is TGTGCCAGCAGGGACCAAGCAAACACTGAAGCTTTCTTT.

This clonotype was picked up many times. This sequence joins TRBV7-9 and TRBJ2-7, with no clear D. The CDR3 is 12 amino acids. Per the germline V gene, CDR1 is SEHNR and CDR2 is FQNEAQ (reference sequence). V was shortened by 1 base and J by 1 base, with 2 bases between the two germline ends. The CDR3 sequence is CASSLGSYEQYF. The CDR3 DNA follows: TGTGCCAGCAGCTTAGGGTCCTACGAGCAGTACTTC.

The chain carries TRBV7-9 and TRBJ2-6, with TRBD2 matching over 7 bases. The germline V gene encodes CDR1 SEHNR and CDR2 FQNEAQ (reference sequence). This CDR3 spans 16 amino acids. J lost 0 bases, V lost 5 bases, and 4 bases had no gene match. CDR3 coding DNA: TGTGCCAGCAGCCTCGTAGCGGGCTCTGGGGCCAACGTCCTGACTTTC. As protein: CASSLVAGSGANVLTF. The complete variable domain, with remaining parts taken from reference TRBV7-9 and TRBJ2-6, reads DTGVSQNPRHKITKRGQNVTFRCDPISEHNRLYWYRQTLGQGPEFLTYFQNEAQLEKSRLLSDRFSAERPKGSFSTLEIQRTEQGDSAMYLCASSLVAGSGANVLTFGAGSRLTVL.

The CDR3 sequence: CASSSSAMNTEAFF. In DNA form, the CDR3 reads TGTGCCAGCAGTTCGAGCGCGATGAACACTGAAGCTTTCTTT. The V gene is TRBV6-2 or TRBV6-3, the J gene TRBJ1-1; no clear D. The CDR3 length is 14 residues. V lost 4 bases and J lost 0, with 9 bases in between. From germline, CDR1 is MNHEY and CDR2 SVGEGT.

The chain employs TRBV11-2 and TRBJ2-1; 10 nucleotides align to TRBD2. V shed 4 bases and J 3 bases; nucleotides not matched to a gene: 6. Germline assignment: CDR1 SGHAT and CDR2 FQNNGV. The CDR3 totals 16 residues. This CDR3 is CASSSHLAGDYNEQFF. In nucleotides, the CDR3 is TGTGCCAGCAGCTCACACCTAGCGGGAGACTACAATGAGCAGTTCTTC.

The V gene is TRBV19, the J gene TRBJ1-1; D is uncertain. Germline CDR1 LNHDA, CDR2 SQIVND (reference sequence). The V end lost 5 bases, the J end lost 2 bases, and 15 bases lay between the germline ends. The CDR3 is 15 amino acids. CDR3 nucleotide sequence: TGTGCCAGTAGTGCGCGTATAGGGCCCAACACTGAAGCTTTCTTT. This sequence encodes CASSARIGPNTEAFF. Using reference TRBV19 and TRBJ1-1 for the parts outside the CDR3, the full variable domain is DGGITQSPKYLFRKEGQNVTLSCEQNLNHDAMYWYRQDPGQGLRLIYYSQIVNDFQKGDIAEGYSVSREKKESFPLTVTSAQKNPTAFYLCASSARIGPNTEAFFGQGTRLTVV.

The table lists this clonotype with many counts. The J gene is TRBJ2-1, the V gene TRBV24-1, with D unclear. V lost 0 bases to trimming and J lost 2 bases, with 7 bases between them. Germline values: CDR1 KGHDR, CDR2 SFDVKD. This CDR3 is 15 amino acids long. CDR3 in DNA: TGTGCCACCAGTGATTTGCGGAGCGCCTACAATGAGCAGTTCTTC. Translated: CATSDLRSAYNEQFF.

V usage is TRBV10-1 and J usage is TRBJ2-1; D is uncertain. The length of the CDR3 is 14 residues. Between the trimmed V and J ends, which lost 3 bases and 1 base, there was a span of 7 bases. The V gene's germline CDR1 is WNHNN and CDR2 SYGVQD (reference sequence). In DNA form, the CDR3 reads TGCGCCAGCAGTGAATCGTTATCCTACAATGAGCAGTTCTTC. This sequence encodes CASSESLSYNEQFF.

This clonotype was detected ten times or more. The rearrangement uses TRBV7-9 and TRBJ2-2; perhaps TRBD2 as D (5 bases). Per germline, CDR1 SEHNR and CDR2 FQNEAQ (reference sequence). V lost 11 bases and J lost 5, with 18 bases in between. The CDR3 sequence is 14 residues long. The CDR3 protein is CAGRASMGTGELFF. Written as DNA, the CDR3 is TGTGCCGGGCGGGCCTCCATGGGGACCGGGGAGCTGTTTTTT.

This clonotype was seen a single time. Compared with germline, one end of the junction differs, possibly owing to a read error. The J gene is TRBJ1-1, the V gene TRBV7-9; TRBD1 is a possible D gene (6 bases). Germline CDR1 and CDR2: SEHNR and FQNEAQ (reference sequence). The CDR3 length is 14 residues. CDR3 in amino acids: CASSFKQGGTESFF. The CDR3 nucleotides are TGTGCCAGCAGCTTTAAACAGGGTGGCACTGAATCTTTCTTT.

This clonotype was seen at least ten times. CDR3 amino acids: CASSFSRRFGETQYF. Here the CDR3 DNA reads TGTGCCAGCAGCTTCTCGCGGCGGTTTGGGGAGACCCAGTACTTC. The chain links TRBV7-8 to TRBJ2-5; D is undetermined. Germline values: CDR1 SGHVS, CDR2 FQNEAQ. Trimming stripped 3 bases from V and 5 bases from J, with 16 bases between. The CDR3 is 15 amino acids.

This sequence joins TRBV29-1 and TRBJ2-1; 14 bases map to TRBD2. The CDR3 spans 19 residues. Trimming cost V 3 bases and J 0 bases; bases outside gene matches: 10. CDR1 and CDR2 (germline): SQVTM, ANQGSEA. The chain's CDR3 is CSVEFGLAGGHSSYNEQFF. In DNA, the CDR3 is TGCAGCGTTGAGTTCGGACTAGCGGGAGGCCATAGCTCCTACAATGAGCAGTTCTTC.

This clonotype occurred a few times. V gene TRBV6-2 or TRBV6-3 combines with J gene TRBJ1-5, with 7 bases aligning to TRBD1. CDR1 and CDR2 from the germline V gene are MNHEY and SVGEGT. There are 15 residues in the CDR3. With 5 bases clipped from V and 0 bases from J, the junction kept 4 bases outside the gene matches. CDR3: CASSRDSNSNQPQHF. The CDR3 coding sequence is TGTGCCAGCAGTCGGGACAGCAATAGCAATCAGCCCCAGCATTTT.

This clonotype is categorized as medium-sized (0.01 to 0.1%). The genes are TRBV28 and TRBJ2-5, with D unresolved. CDR1 is MDHEN and CDR2 is SYDVKM in the germline V gene. The CDR3 loop spans 14 amino acids. V lost 4 bases and J lost 4, with 13 bases in between. The CDR3 spells CASSYTPAGETQYF. Here the CDR3 DNA reads TGTGCCAGCAGTTACACCCCAGCCGGAGAGACCCAGTACTTC.

This clonotype has ten or more counts. V is TRBV7-2 and J is TRBJ2-7; TRBD2 matches 10 bases. The trim removed 5 bases at V and 5 bases at J, leaving 9 bases unmatched. Per germline, CDR1 SGHTA and CDR2 FQGNSA. The CDR3 is made up of 15 amino acids. CDR3 residues: CASSQSASGSNEQYF. DNA of the CDR3: TGTGCCAGCAGCCAGTCGGCTAGCGGGAGTAACGAGCAGTACTTC.

J is TRBJ2-6 and V is TRBV4-3, with 7 bases identical to TRBD1. With 1 base clipped from V and 0 bases from J, the junction kept 3 bases outside the gene matches. Germline V CDR1 and CDR2: LGHNA, YSLEER. CDR3 length: 17 amino acids. The CDR3 coding sequence is TGCGCCAGCAGCCAAGGGCACAGGGGCTCTGGGGCCAACGTCCTGACTTTC. Its protein product is CASSQGHRGSGANVLTF.

V usage is TRBV4-3 and J usage is TRBJ2-7; D unclear. The CDR3 is made up of 11 amino acids. The V end was cut by 0 bases, the J end by 5 bases, with 2 bases between. Germline CDR1 LGHNA, CDR2 YSLEER. The CDR3 DNA sequence: TGCGCCAGCAGCCAAGACAACGAGCAGTACTTC. It encodes CASSQDNEQYF.

The chain couples TRBV30 to TRBJ2-3; no definite D call. Germline CDR1 and CDR2: GTSNPN and SVGIG (reference sequence). Trimming cost V 3 bases and J 5 bases, with 6 bases left between them. This CDR3 is built from 11 residues. CDR3 nucleotides: TGTGCCTGGAGGGAAGGAGATACGCAGTATTTT. Amino acid sequence: CAWREGDTQYF. Using reference TRBV30 and TRBJ2-3 for the parts outside the CDR3, the full variable domain is SQTIHQWPATLVQPVGSPLSLECTVEGTSNPNLYWYRQAAGRGLQLLFYSVGIGQISSEVPQNLSASRPQDRQFILSSKKLLLSDSGFYLCAWREGDTQYFGPGTRLTVL.

This clonotype was recorded at least ten times. This sequence joins TRBV20-1 and TRBJ1-5, with TRBD1 matching 8 bases. J lost 4 bases, V lost 8 bases, and 13 bases had no gene match. The CDR3 sequence is 15 residues long. The germline V gene has CDR1 DFQATT and CDR2 SNEGSKA (reference sequence). In nucleotides, the CDR3 is TGCAGTCCCTATCTGACAGGGGATGGAAATCAGCCCCAGCATTTT. It is translated as CSPYLTGDGNQPQHF.